Each of the 15 T cell receptor beta chains below was sequenced from the same sample in a study of PD-1 blockade in classical Hodgkin lymphoma. Profiling relied on immunoSEQ multiplex PCR, and the TCRdb table lists in-frame clones only, not all of them. The repertoire has fewer than 75,000 clones, more than 75% of them found once; the top ten carry around 5%. Relapse after autologous stem cell transplantation occurred in every patient, and brentuximab vedotin exposure varied. The sequencing here drew on peripheral blood mononuclear cells (PBMCs), taken before the second cycle of nivolumab. The receptors come from a human donor with classical Hodgkin lymphoma.

The rearrangement links TRBV15 to TRBJ2-5; D not resolved. CDR1 LNHNV and CDR2 YYDKDF come from the germline V gene (reference sequence). This CDR3 spans 15 amino acids. V lost 3 bases and J lost 4, with 15 bases in between. Written as DNA, the CDR3 is TGTGCCACCAGCAGCTACGGACGGCCCGGAGAGACCCAGTACTTC. As protein: CATSSYGRPGETQYF.

This chain links TRBV6-6 with TRBJ2-1, with D unresolved. The germline V gene encodes CDR1 MNHNY and CDR2 SVGAGI (reference sequence). CDR3 length equals 14 residues. Trimming cost V 5 bases and J 0 bases, with 8 bases left between them. The CDR3 DNA is TGTGCCAGCAGTACCAAGAGCTCCTACAATGAGCAGTTCTTC. This encodes CASSTKSSYNEQFF.

This clone appeared a few times. The chain recombines TRBV6-4 with TRBJ1-5; D possibly corresponds to TRBD1 (6 bases). The ends were cut back, 3 bases at V and 4 bases at J, with 13 bases in the middle. The length of the CDR3 is 15 residues. CDR1 is MRHNA, CDR2 SNTAGT, per germline. The chain's CDR3 is CASSERQGRNQPQHF. In DNA, the CDR3 is TGTGCCAGCAGTGAACGGCAGGGGCGGAATCAGCCCCAGCATTTT.

The chain employs TRBV6-5 and TRBJ2-7, with D tentatively TRBD1 (6 bases). The germline gives CDR1 MNHEY, CDR2 SVGAGI. V lost 4 bases, J lost 3 bases, and 16 bases lay in between. The CDR3 contains 15 residues. The CDR3 is CASSSPGTTIYEQYF. For the CDR3, the DNA is TGTGCCAGCAGTTCCCCCGGGACAACTATCTACGAGCAGTACTTC.

This chain joins TRBV7-2 and TRBJ1-5, with D hard to call. Germline V CDR1 and CDR2: SGHTA, FQGNSA. The CDR3 has 15 residues. Trimming cost V 1 base and J 7 bases, with 14 bases left between them. The CDR3 nucleotides are TGTGCCAGCAGCTTAGAGTGGCAGGTAAAACAGCCCCAGCATTTT. Protein: CASSLEWQVKQPQHF.

The rearrangement uses TRBV18 and TRBJ2-5, with a possible D match to TRBD1 (6 bases). Trimming cost V 1 base and J 4 bases, with 10 bases left between them. This CDR3 is built from 14 residues. Germline V lookup: CDR1 KGHSH, CDR2 LQKENI. DNA of the CDR3: TGTGCCAGCTCACCACGTACAGGGTTAGAGACCCAGTACTTC. Its protein is CASSPRTGLETQYF.

V is TRBV10-3 and J is TRBJ1-2, with D possibly TRBD1 on 6 matching bases. The length of the CDR3 is 13 residues. The V end lost 4 bases, the J end lost 3 bases, and 9 bases lay between the germline ends. Germline V lookup: CDR1 ENHRY, CDR2 SYGVKD. The CDR3, as DNA: TGTGCCATCAGTGCAGGGGCTGACTATGGCTACACCTTC. Protein product: CAISAGADYGYTF.

CDR3 in DNA: TGCAGCGTTGACAGGGAAGGGGGCGGCTACACCTTC. Translation gives CSVDREGGGYTF. This rearrangement joins TRBV29-1 to TRBJ1-2; 7 bases are shared with TRBD1. CDR3 length: 12 residues. Trimming took 3 bases from V and 8 from J; bases not matched to a gene: 6. The V gene's germline CDR1 is SQVTM and CDR2 ANQGSEA.

The CDR3: CASSSSSLADTQYF. The CDR3 DNA reads TGCGCCAGCAGCTCTTCCAGTCTAGCAGATACGCAGTATTTT. The V and J genes are TRBV5-1 and TRBJ2-3; D remains ambiguous. The CDR3 extends over 14 amino acids. Trimming stripped 3 bases from V and 4 bases from J, with 12 bases between. The germline V gene encodes CDR1 SGHRS and CDR2 YFSETQ.

The genes are TRBV7-9 and TRBJ1-3; no firm D call. Per the germline V gene, CDR1 is SEHNR and CDR2 is FQNEAQ (reference sequence). Trimming pared 4 bases from V and 4 bases from J, leaving 17 bases between. The CDR3 is made up of 16 amino acids. This CDR3 reads CASSYLTAPGGNTIYF. The CDR3 DNA reads as TGTGCCAGCAGCTACCTGACGGCCCCGGGAGGAAACACCATATATTTT.

This chain joins TRBV5-1 and TRBJ2-7; 7 bases fit TRBD1. Germline CDR1 SGHRS, CDR2 YFSETQ. V lost 2 bases to trimming and J lost 0 bases; unmatched junction nucleotides: 5. The CDR3 consists of 15 residues. As DNA, the CDR3 is TGCGCCAGCAGCTTTACAGGACAGGCCTCCTACGAGCAGTACTTC. It yields the protein CASSFTGQASYEQYF.

The chain recombines TRBV5-1 with TRBJ1-6; D not certain. The CDR3 sequence is 13 residues long. Trimming took 4 bases from V and 6 from J, leaving 8 bases between them. Germline-derived CDR1 and CDR2 are SGHRS and YFSETQ. In DNA form, the CDR3 reads TGCGCCAGCAGCGCCGAAGGTAATTCACCCCTCCACTTT. Encoded protein: CASSAEGNSPLHF. Complete variable domain (other parts from reference TRBV5-1 and TRBJ1-6): KAGVTQTPRYLIKTRGQQVTLSCSPISGHRSVSWYQQTPGQGLQFLFEYFSETQRNKGNFPGRFSGRQFSNSRSEMNVSTLELGDSALYLCASSAEGNSPLHFGNGTRLTVT.

This chain joins TRBV28 and TRBJ1-6, with 9 bases aligning to TRBD1. Germline CDR1 reads MDHEN; CDR2 reads SYDVKM. The CDR3 has 15 residues. The junction had 7 bases not matched to a gene; V was cut back by 6 bases and J by 7 bases. CDR3 residues: CASRTTGTGNSPLHF. The CDR3 nucleotides read TGTGCCAGCAGAACTACTGGGACAGGGAATTCACCCCTCCACTTT.

The gene calls are TRBV10-1 and TRBJ2-2; 9 bases are shared with TRBD1. The CDR3 runs 14 residues. The germline V gene encodes CDR1 WNHNN and CDR2 SYGVQD (reference sequence). After removal of 4 bases from V and 7 bases from J, the junction contained 4 bases not matched to a gene. CDR3 in amino acids: CASSVGQGFGELFF. Here the CDR3 DNA reads TGCGCCAGCAGTGTAGGACAGGGGTTCGGGGAGCTGTTTTTT.

The chain is built from TRBV5-1 and TRBJ2-1; 11 nucleotides match TRBD2. CDR1 SGHRS and CDR2 YFSETQ come from the germline V gene. V was clipped by 3 bases and J by 5 bases; unmatched bases: 7. The length of the CDR3 is 16 residues. The CDR3 loop is CASSYALAGGNNEQFF. The CDR3 DNA sequence: TGCGCCAGCAGCTACGCCCTAGCGGGGGGCAACAATGAGCAGTTCTTC.